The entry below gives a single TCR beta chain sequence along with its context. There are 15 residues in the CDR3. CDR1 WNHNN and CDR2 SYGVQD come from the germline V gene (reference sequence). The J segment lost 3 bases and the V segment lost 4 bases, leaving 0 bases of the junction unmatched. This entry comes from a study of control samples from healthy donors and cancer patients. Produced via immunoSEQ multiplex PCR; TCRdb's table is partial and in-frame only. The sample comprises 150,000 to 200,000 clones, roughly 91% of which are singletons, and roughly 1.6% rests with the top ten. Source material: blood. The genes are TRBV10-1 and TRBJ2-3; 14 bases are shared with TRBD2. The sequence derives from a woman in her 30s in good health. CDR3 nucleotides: TGCGCCAGCAGTGGGACTAGCGGGGGGACAGATACGCAGTATTTT. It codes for CASSGTSGGTDTQYF.